This T cell receptor (beta chain) was profiled in a study of spatial heterogeneity in lung cancer. Study conclusions and caveats: How many expanded intratumoral alpha and beta TCRs were present tracked the tumor mutation count, which was a count of nonsynonymous mutations.

Judged by abundance, this clonotype is medium-sized. Its antigen is undetermined. Time point of the sample: sample taken at primary tumor resection. Unsorted whole RNA samples from tumor, nontumor lung or frozen PBMC were sequenced. The V gene's germline CDR1 is ENHRY and CDR2 SYGVKD. The CDR3 loop spans 12 amino acids. V was clipped by 6 bases and J by 3 bases, with 8 bases between them. One entry per CDR3 protein, called by TCRdb with MiXCR from the 5' RACE reads. Among 4,000 or so distinct CDR3 sequences listed, 7% to 9% were seen once. The chain links TRBV10-3 to TRBJ2-5; tentatively, D is TRBD2 (6 bases). The sequencing here drew on lung tumor tissue, taken at surgery. The TCR originated in a male donor with early-stage non-small cell lung cancer. The CDR3 spells CAISGGEETQYF. The CDR3 DNA is TGTGCCATCAGCGGAGGGGAAGAGACCCAGTACTTC.